Sequencing of this T cell receptor beta chain was carried out in a study of identical twins. Study outcomes and limitations: Modelling underestimated the level of out-of-frame TCR alpha sharing observed in monozygotic twins.

This clonotype came up a few times. Its antigen is not identified. CDR1 and CDR2 (germline): MDHEN, SYDVKM. The CDR3 spans 13 residues. Between the trimmed V and J ends, which lost 6 bases and 0 bases, there was a span of 8 bases. One entry per CDR3 protein results from TCRdb running MiXCR on the 5' RACE reads. The sample lists roughly 200,000 distinct CDR3 sequences; 7.5% were seen once. These data were likewise used in another study, on yellow fever vaccine responses in identical twins.

The clonotype comes from a woman younger than 35 in good health. The J gene is TRBJ1-1, the V gene TRBV28; D is ambiguous. Specimen: memory (CD45RO+) T cells sorted from blood. The CDR3 DNA reads as TGTGCCAGCAGGTCTTTCATGAACACTGAAGCTTTCTTT. This translates into CASRSFMNTEAFF.